The source of this TCR beta chain is a study of regulatory T cells in long-lasting Graves disease. Turning to the study itself: Graves' patients, newly diagnosed, had taken antithyroid drugs under 3 months.

Time point given: newly diagnosed GD, antithyroid drugs for less than 3 months. The TCR library was made from RNA extracted from PBMCs. Comment on this clonotype: Antigen: not known.

This CDR3 has 15 residues. Germline V CDR1 and CDR2: LGHDT, YNNKEL (reference sequence). V trimming: 4 bases; J trimming: 6 bases; junction bases outside the gene matches: 9. HTBI primers from iRepertoire and Arm-PCR of CDR3 regions yielded the TCR beta libraries. Original methodology: Samples collectively showed approximately 62 TRBV and approximately 15 TRBJ segments. Each CDR3 protein is one row after TCRdb ran MiXCR on the multiplex PCR reads. TCRdb assigned the V and J calls; the authors' analysis was not used. The data contain roughly 440,000 distinct CDR3 sequences, approximately 16% of them seen just once; the ten biggest clones take up 20% to 25%. Findings and limits, study-wide: Since the sample size was small, accuracy may have been reduced.

In addition, the sample was reused for a study of T cells in Graves' hyperthyroidism and ophthalmopathy. As reported in that work: Patients aged 18 to 65 had newly diagnosed hyperthyroidism lasting under 2 months.

The sequence was collected from a woman in her late teens or twenties with Graves disease. The chain employs TRBV3-1 and TRBJ2-3; 8 nucleotides line up with TRBD1. Sequenced material: peripheral blood mononuclear cells (PBMCs), taken at new diagnosis, from a patient treated with antithyroid drugs. CDR3 DNA: TGTGCCAGCAGCCTACTAGGACAGGGTGGGGATACGCAGTATTTT. Residues: CASSLLGQGGDTQYF.